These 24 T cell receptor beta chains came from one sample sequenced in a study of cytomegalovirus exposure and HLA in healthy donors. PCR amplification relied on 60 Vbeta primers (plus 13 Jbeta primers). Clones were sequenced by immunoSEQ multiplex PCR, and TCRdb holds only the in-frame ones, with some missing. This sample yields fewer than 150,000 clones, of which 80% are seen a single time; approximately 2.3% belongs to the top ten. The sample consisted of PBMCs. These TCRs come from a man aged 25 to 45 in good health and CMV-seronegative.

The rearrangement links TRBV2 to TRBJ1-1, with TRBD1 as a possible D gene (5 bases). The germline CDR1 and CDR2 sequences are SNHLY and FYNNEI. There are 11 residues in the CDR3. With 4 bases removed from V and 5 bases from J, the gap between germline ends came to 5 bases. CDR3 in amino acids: CASSGQTEAFF. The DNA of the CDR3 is TGTGCCAGCAGTGGACAGACTGAAGCTTTCTTT. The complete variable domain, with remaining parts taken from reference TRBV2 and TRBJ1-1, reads EPEVTQTPSHQVTQMGQEVILRCVPISNHLYFYWYRQILGQKVEFLVSFYNNEISEKSEIFDDQFSVERPDGSNFTLKIRSTKLEDSAMYFCASSGQTEAFFGQGTRLTVV.

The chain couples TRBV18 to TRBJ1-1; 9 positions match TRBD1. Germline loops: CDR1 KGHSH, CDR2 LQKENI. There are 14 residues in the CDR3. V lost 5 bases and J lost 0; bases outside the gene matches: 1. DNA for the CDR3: TGTGCCAGCTCAACAGGGGGCTTGAACACTGAAGCTTTCTTT. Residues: CASSTGGLNTEAFF. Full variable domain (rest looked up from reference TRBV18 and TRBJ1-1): NAGVMQNPRHLVRRRGQEARLRCSPMKGHSHVYWYRQLPEEGLKFMVYLQKENIIDESGMPKERFSAEFPKEGPSILRIQQVVRGDSAAYFCASSTGGLNTEAFFGQGTRLTVV.

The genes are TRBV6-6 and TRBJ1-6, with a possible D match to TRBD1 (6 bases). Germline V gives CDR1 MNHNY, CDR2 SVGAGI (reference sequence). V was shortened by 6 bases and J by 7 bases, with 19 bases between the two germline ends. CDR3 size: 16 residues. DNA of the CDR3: TGTGCCAGCAGCCCCGGGTCCGGTAGGGGGAATTCACCCCTCCACTTT. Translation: CASSPGSGRGNSPLHF.

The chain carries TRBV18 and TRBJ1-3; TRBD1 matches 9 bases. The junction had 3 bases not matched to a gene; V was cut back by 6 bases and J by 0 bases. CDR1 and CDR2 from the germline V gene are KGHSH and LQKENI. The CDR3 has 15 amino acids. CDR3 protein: CASSGTGFSGNTIYF. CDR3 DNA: TGTGCCAGCTCTGGGACAGGGTTCTCTGGAAACACCATATATTTT.

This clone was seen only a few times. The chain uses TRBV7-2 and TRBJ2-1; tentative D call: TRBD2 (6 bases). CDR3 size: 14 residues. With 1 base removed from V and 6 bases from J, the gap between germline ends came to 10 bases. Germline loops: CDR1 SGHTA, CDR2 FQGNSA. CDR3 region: CASSLGGIGNEQFF. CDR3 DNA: TGTGCCAGCAGCTTAGGCGGGATCGGCAATGAGCAGTTCTTC.

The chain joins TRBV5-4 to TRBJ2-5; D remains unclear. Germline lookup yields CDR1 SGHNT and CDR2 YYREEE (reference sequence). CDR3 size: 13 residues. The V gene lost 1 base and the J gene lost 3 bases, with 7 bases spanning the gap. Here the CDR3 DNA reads TGTGCCAGCAGCTTGCTCCAGGAAGAGACCCAGTACTTC. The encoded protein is CASSLLQEETQYF.

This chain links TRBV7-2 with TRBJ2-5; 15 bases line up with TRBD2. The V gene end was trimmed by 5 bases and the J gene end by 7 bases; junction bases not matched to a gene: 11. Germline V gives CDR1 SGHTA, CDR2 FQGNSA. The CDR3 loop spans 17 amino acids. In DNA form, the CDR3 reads TGTGCCAGCAGCCCTCCAGGACTAGCGGGGGGGAAAGGGACCCAGTACTTC. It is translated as CASSPPGLAGGKGTQYF.

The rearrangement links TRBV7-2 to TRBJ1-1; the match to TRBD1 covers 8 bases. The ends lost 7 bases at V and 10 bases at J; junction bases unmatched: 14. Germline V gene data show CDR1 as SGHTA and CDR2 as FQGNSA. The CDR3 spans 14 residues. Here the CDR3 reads CASTTRTRQGRAFF. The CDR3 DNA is TGTGCCAGCACCACGCGGACCCGACAGGGGCGAGCTTTCTTT.

This chain's CDR3 is CASSYATAQETQYF. The CDR3 DNA is TGTGCCAGCAGTTACGCGACAGCCCAAGAGACCCAGTACTTC. This rearrangement joins TRBV6-5 to TRBJ2-5; tentative D call: TRBD1 (5 bases). V was shortened by 2 bases and J by 1 base, with 8 bases between the two germline ends. Per the germline V gene, CDR1 is MNHEY and CDR2 is SVGAGI. The CDR3 is 14 residues long.

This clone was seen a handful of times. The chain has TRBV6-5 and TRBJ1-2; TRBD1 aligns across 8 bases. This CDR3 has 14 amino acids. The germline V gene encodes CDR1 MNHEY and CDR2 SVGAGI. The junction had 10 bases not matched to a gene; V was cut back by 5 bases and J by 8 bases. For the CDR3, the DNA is TGTGCCAGCAGTGAACAGGGGGTGTGGGGGGGCTACACCTTC. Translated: CASSEQGVWGGYTF.

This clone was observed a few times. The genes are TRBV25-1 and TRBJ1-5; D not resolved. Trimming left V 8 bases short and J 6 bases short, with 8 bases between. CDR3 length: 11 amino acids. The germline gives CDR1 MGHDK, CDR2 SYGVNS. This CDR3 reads CASPGGQPQHF. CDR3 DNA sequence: TGTGCCAGCCCTGGAGGTCAGCCCCAGCATTTT. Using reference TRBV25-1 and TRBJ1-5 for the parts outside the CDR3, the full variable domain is EADIYQTPRYLVIGTGKKITLECSQTMGHDKMYWYQQDPGMELHLIHYSYGVNSTEKGDLSSESTVSRIRTEHFPLTLESARPSHTSQYLCASPGGQPQHFGDGTRLSIL.

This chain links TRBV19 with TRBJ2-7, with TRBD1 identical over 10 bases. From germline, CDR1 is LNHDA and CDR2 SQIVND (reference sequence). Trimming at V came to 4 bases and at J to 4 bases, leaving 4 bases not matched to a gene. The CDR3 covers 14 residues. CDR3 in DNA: TGTGCCAGTAGTAACCGGGACAGGGGTTACGAGCAGTACTTC. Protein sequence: CASSNRDRGYEQYF. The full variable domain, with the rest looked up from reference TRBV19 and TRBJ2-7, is DGGITQSPKYLFRKEGQNVTLSCEQNLNHDAMYWYRQDPGQGLRLIYYSQIVNDFQKGDIAEGYSVSREKKESFPLTVTSAQKNPTAFYLCASSNRDRGYEQYFGPGTRLTVT.

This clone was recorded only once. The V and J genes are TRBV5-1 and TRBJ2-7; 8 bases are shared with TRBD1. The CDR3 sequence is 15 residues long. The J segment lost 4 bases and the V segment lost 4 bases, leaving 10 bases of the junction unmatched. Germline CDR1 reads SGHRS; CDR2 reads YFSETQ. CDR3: CASSPGGISSYEQYF. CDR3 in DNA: TGCGCCAGCAGCCCAGGGGGCATATCAAGTTACGAGCAGTACTTC.

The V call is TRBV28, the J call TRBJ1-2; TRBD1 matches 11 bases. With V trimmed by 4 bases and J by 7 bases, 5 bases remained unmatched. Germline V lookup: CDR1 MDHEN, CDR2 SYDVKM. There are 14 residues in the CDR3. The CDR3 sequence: CASSSGQGAGGYTF. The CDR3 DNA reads TGTGCCAGCAGTTCCGGACAGGGGGCGGGTGGCTACACCTTC.

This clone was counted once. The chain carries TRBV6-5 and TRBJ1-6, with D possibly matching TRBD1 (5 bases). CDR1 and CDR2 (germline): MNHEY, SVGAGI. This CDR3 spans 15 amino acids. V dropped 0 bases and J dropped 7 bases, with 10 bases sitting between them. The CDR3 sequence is CASSYSIQGNSPLHF. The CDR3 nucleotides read TGTGCCAGCAGTTACTCGATTCAGGGCAATTCACCCCTCCACTTT.

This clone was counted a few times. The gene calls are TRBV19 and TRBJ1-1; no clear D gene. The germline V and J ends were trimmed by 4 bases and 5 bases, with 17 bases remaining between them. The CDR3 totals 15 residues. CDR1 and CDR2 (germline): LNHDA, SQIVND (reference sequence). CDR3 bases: TGTGCCAGTAGTAGGGCACGCTCTTCGGGAACTGAAGCTTTCTTT. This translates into CASSRARSSGTEAFF.

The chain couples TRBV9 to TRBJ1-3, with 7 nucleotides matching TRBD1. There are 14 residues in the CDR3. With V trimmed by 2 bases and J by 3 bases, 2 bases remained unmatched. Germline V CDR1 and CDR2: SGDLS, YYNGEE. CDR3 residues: CASSVGTVGNTIYF. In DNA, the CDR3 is TGTGCCAGCAGCGTTGGGACAGTTGGAAACACCATATATTTT.

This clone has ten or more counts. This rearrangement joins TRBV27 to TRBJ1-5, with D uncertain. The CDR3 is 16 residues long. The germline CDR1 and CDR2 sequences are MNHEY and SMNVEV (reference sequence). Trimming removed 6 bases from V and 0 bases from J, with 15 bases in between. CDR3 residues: CASRTAGAYSNQPQHF. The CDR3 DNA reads TGTGCCAGCAGAACTGCGGGAGCCTATAGCAATCAGCCCCAGCATTTT.

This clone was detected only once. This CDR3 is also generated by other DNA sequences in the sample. CDR3 sequence (DNA): TGCGCCAGCAGCCCATCACTAAACACTGAAGCTTTCTTT. Encoded protein: CASSPSLNTEAFF. V usage is TRBV5-1 and J usage is TRBJ1-1; no clear D. V lost 4 bases and J lost 2, with 9 bases in between. The CDR3 totals 13 residues. The germline V gene has CDR1 SGHRS and CDR2 YFSETQ. Filled out from reference TRBV5-1 and TRBJ1-1, the complete variable domain reads KAGVTQTPRYLIKTRGQQVTLSCSPISGHRSVSWYQQTPGQGLQFLFEYFSETQRNKGNFPGRFSGRQFSNSRSEMNVSTLELGDSALYLCASSPSLNTEAFFGQGTRLTVV.

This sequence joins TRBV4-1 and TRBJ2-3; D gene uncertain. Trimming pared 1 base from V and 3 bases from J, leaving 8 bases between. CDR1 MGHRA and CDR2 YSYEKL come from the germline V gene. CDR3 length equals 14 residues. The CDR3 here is CASSQVVMTDTQYF. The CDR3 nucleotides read TGCGCCAGCAGCCAAGTAGTGATGACAGATACGCAGTATTTT.

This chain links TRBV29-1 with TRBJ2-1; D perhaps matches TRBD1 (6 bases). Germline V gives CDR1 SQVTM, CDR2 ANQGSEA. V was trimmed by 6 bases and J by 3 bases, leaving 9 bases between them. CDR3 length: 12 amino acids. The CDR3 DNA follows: TGCAGCGTCAGGGGCTACTACAATGAGCAGTTCTTC. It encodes CSVRGYYNEQFF.

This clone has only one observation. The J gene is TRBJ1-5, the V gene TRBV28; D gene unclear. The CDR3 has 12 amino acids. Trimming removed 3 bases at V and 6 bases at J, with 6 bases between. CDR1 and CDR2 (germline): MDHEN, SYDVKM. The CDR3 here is CASSLYGQPQHF. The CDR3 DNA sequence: TGTGCCAGCAGTTTGTACGGTCAGCCCCAGCATTTT.

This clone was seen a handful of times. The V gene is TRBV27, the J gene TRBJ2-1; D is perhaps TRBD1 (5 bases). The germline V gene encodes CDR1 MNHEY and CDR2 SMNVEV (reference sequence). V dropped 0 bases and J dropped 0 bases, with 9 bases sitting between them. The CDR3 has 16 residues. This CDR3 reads CASSLSQGISYNEQFF. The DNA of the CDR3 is TGTGCCAGCAGTTTATCCCAGGGCATCTCCTACAATGAGCAGTTCTTC.

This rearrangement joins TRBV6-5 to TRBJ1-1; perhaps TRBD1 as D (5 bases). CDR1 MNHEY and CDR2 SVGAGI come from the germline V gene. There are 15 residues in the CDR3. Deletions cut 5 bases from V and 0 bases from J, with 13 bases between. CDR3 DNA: TGTGCCAGCAGTACTCCGGGACTGCTGAACACTGAAGCTTTCTTT. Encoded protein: CASSTPGLLNTEAFF.